This TCR beta chain came from a study of cytomegalovirus exposure and HLA in healthy donors. Separate from the roughly 700-subject first cohort was the approximately 120-subject validation cohort, to which the donors belonged. Findings of the study overall: Overall, approximately 150 TCR beta chains were annotated as cytomegalovirus-associated. Rarity characterized most TCR sequences, yet some public TCRs appeared in many donors. First-cohort TCR clusters were later found to tend to co-occur in the approximately 110 validation repertoires.

Sequencing was performed with immunoSEQ multiplex PCR; in TCRdb, only in-frame clones are kept and a portion is missing. Among over 150,000 clones listed, 70% to 90% were seen once. The CDR3 runs 16 residues. Trimming took 0 bases from V and 2 from J; bases not matched to a gene: 3. Per the germline V gene, CDR1 is SGHRS and CDR2 is YFSETQ. A remark on this clone: As yet, its antigen is unknown.

This chain joins TRBV5-1 and TRBJ2-3; TRBD2 matches at 10 bases. Specimen: PBMCs. The source of this sequence is a woman in her 30s in good health and CMV-seronegative. DNA for the CDR3: TGCGCCAGCAGCTTGGAACTAGCGGGGCACACAGATACGCAGTATTTT. Translating it yields CASSLELAGHTDTQYF.